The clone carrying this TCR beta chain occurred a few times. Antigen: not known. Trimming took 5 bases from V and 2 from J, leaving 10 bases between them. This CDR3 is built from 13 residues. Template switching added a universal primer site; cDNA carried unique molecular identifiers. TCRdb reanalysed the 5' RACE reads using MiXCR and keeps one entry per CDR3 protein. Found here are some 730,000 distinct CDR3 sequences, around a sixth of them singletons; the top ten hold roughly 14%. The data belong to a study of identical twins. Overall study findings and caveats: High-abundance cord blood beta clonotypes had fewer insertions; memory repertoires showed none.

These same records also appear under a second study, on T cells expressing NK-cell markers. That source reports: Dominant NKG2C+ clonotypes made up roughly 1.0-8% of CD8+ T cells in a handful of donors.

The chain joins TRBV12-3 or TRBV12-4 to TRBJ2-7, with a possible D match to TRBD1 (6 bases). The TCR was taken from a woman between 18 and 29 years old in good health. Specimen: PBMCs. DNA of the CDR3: TGTGCCAGCAGTAGTGAGGGGGCCTACGAGCAGTACTTC. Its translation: CASSSEGAYEQYF.